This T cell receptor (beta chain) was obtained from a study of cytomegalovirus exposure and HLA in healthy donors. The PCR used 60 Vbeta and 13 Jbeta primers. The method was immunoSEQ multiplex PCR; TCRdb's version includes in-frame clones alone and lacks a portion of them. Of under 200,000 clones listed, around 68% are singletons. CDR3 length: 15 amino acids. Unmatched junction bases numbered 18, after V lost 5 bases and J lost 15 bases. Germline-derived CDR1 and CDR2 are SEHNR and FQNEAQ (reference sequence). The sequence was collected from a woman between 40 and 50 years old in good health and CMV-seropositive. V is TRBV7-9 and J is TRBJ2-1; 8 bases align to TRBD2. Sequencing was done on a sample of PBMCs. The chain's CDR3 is CASSPHGAGVSIAFF. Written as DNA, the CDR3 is TGTGCCAGCAGCCCCCACGGAGCGGGAGTCTCGATCGCGTTCTTC. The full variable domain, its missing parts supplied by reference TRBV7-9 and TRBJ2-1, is DTGVSQNPRHKITKRGQNVTFRCDPISEHNRLYWYRQTLGQGPEFLTYFQNEAQLEKSRLLSDRFSAERPKGSFSTLEIQRTEQGDSAMYLCASSPHGAGVSIAFFGPGTRLTVL.